A selection of T cell receptor beta chains follows, all from one sample in a study of technical replicates of blood from a few donors. Profiled with immunoSEQ multiplex PCR; TCRdb holds only in-frame clones, not every one. The sample contains about 82,000 clones, approximately 96% of which appear only once. The material sequenced was T cells isolated from PBMCs. The receptor set was obtained from a human donor in good health. CDR3s include the opening cysteine and the closing phenylalanine or tryptophan. A D gene is named only where the DNA matches it firmly. Clone size, where shown, is once, few, many, or a class for clones that have expanded.

v_call,d_call,clone_size,j_call,cdr3_nt,cdr3_aa
TRBV14,TRBD2,once,TRBJ2-1,TGTGCCAGCAGCTCCCAGCGGGAATCCTACAATGAGCAGTTCTTC,CASSSQRESYNEQFF
TRBV6-1,TRBD1,-,TRBJ1-2,TGTGCCAGCAGGACAGGGGGTGATGGCTACACCTTC,CASRTGGDGYTF
TRBV6-5,TRBD1,-,TRBJ1-4,TGTGCCAGCAGTCAGTCGACAGGGGGCTATGAAAAACTGTTTTTT,CASSQSTGGYEKLFF
TRBV19,TRBD2,once,TRBJ2-1,TGTGCCAGTAGTCACCGGGGGGGCCAAAATGAGCAGTTCTTC,CASSHRGGQNEQFF
TRBV14,TRBD1,-,TRBJ1-1,TGTGCCAGCAGCCGGCGGACAGGGAGGAGCACTGAAGCTTTCTTT,CASSRRTGRSTEAFF
TRBV14,TRBD1,-,TRBJ1-2,TGTGCCAGCAGCCAAGCCGGACAGGAATATGGCTACACCTTC,CASSQAGQEYGYTF
TRBV30,-,-,TRBJ2-2,TGTGCCTGCAGATCAGAAGGGAGGCGGGAGCTGTTTTTT,CACRSEGRRELFF
TRBV5-1,-,-,TRBJ1-1,TGCGCCAGCAGCTTGGAGCCGGGGAACACTGAAGCTTTCTTT,CASSLEPGNTEAFF
TRBV7-6,-,-,TRBJ1-5,TGTGCCAGCAGCTTGGTTATCGGGGGTCAGCCCCAGCATTTT,CASSLVIGGQPQHF
TRBV30,-,once,TRBJ2-3,TGTGCCTGGAGTGGGCCTCAGGATACGCAGTATTTT,CAWSGPQDTQYF
TRBV30,-,-,TRBJ1-1,TGTGCCTGGACCCCGACGGGGTCCGAAGCTTTCTTT,CAWTPTGSEAFF
TRBV29-1,TRBD2,-,TRBJ2-3,TGCAGCGTTGTCCTTCGACTAGCGGGAGAGGGGTATTTT,CSVVLRLAGEGYF
TRBV2,-,-,TRBJ2-6,TGTGCCAGCAGTGGAGAACTAGTTGCTTCTGGGGCCAACGTCCTGACTTTC,CASSGELVASGANVLTF
TRBV30,TRBD1,few,TRBJ1-2,TGTGCCTGGAGTGCACAGGGGGCGCGGGGCTACACCTTC,CAWSAQGARGYTF
TRBV9,-,-,TRBJ2-7,TGTGCCAGCAGCGTAGAGGACTCAGACTACGAGCAGTACTTC,CASSVEDSDYEQYF
TRBV27,TRBD1,-,TRBJ2-7,TGTGCCAGCACCTTACACAGGGGTGCGGGCGAGCAGTACTTC,CASTLHRGAGEQYF
TRBV28,-,-,TRBJ2-1,TGTGCCAGCAGTCGCCCGGGGGTCTCCTACAATGAGCAGTTCTTC,CASSRPGVSYNEQFF
TRBV2,-,-,TRBJ1-4,TGTGCCAGCAGCGAAAGGGGGAGAGCTAATGAAAAACTGTTTTTT,CASSERGRANEKLFF
TRBV5-1,-,-,TRBJ1-1,TGCGCCAGCAGCTTCCAGGGAGGCCTGAACACTGAAGCTTTCTTT,CASSFQGGLNTEAFF
TRBV2,-,once,TRBJ1-5,TGTGCCAGCAGGACAGCCATAGCTTATAGCAATCAGCCCCAGCATTTT,CASRTAIAYSNQPQHF
TRBV6-1,-,-,TRBJ2-1,TGTGCCAGCAGTGAAGGACTCCGAGCTGCGGAGCAGTTCTTC,CASSEGLRAAEQFF
TRBV14,-,once,TRBJ2-3,TGTGCCAGCAGTCCTGGACGACTAGTAGAGCAGTATTTT,CASSPGRLVEQYF